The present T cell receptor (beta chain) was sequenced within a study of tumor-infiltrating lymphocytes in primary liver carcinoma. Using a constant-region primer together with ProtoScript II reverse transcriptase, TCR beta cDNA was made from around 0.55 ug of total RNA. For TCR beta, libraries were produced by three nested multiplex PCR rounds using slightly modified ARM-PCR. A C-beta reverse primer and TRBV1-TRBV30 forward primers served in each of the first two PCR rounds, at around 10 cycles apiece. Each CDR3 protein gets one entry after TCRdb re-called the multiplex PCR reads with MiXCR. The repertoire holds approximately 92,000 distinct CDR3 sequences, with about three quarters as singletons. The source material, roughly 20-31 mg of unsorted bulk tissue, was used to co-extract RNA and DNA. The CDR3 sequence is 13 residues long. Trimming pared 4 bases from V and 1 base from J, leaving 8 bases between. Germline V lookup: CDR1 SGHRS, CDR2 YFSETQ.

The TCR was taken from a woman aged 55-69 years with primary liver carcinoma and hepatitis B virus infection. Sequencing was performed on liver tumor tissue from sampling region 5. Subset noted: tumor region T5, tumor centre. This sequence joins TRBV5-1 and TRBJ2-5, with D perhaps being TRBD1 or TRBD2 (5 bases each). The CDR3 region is CASSPGAQETQYF. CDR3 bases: TGCGCCAGCAGCCCCGGGGCCCAAGAGACCCAGTACTTC.